Given below is one TCR beta chain in context. Its specificity is unknown. The sample originates from a study of Ad26.COV2.S vaccination and SARS-CoV-2 variants. Study-wide background: Each vaccinee took Ad26.COV2.S intramuscularly, once or twice 56 days apart. Study results and caveats: Substantial breadth was reported for post-vaccination spike-specific CD8+ and CD4+ T cells. The study found similar non-spike TCR breadth in vaccine and placebo recipients.

Indicated treatment: around 19 received Ad26.COV2.S at low or high dose, single or two shots; several received placebo; per-sample allocation not given. Sampling was done on day 63 after the first vaccine or placebo injection. A Boston adult aged 18-55 years was the donor. Libraries were prepared by immunoSEQ multiplex PCR; TCRdb keeps only in-frame clonotypes and omits some of them. The table lists around 450,000 clones, 90% of them singletons, with around 4.5% in the top ten. Germline V CDR1 and CDR2: KGHDR, SFDVKD. The CDR3 has 16 residues. The ends lost 0 bases at V and 5 bases at J; junction bases unmatched: 6.

The sample here was peripheral blood, taken in a trial of Ad26.COV2.S vaccine versus placebo. This TCR was sampled from a person between 18 and 65 years old who received the Ad26.COV2.S COVID-19 vaccine or a placebo. The V and J genes are TRBV24-1 and TRBJ1-3, with 7 bases matching TRBD1. Here the CDR3 DNA reads TGTGCCACCAGTGATTTGCCCGGACAGGCTCGAAACACCATATATTTT. This sequence encodes CATSDLPGQARNTIYF.